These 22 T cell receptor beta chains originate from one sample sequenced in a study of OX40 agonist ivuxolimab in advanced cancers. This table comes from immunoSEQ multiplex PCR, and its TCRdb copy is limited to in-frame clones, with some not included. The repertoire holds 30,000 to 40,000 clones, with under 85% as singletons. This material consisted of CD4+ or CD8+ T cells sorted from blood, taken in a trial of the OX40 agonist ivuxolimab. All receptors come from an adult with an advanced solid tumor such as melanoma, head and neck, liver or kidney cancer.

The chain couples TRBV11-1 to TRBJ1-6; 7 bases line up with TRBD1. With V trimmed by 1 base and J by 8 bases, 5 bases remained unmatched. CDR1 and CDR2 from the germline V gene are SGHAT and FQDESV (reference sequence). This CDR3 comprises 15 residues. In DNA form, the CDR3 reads TGTGCCAGCAGCTTAGGCCGGGACAGACATTCACCCCTCCACTTT. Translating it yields CASSLGRDRHSPLHF.

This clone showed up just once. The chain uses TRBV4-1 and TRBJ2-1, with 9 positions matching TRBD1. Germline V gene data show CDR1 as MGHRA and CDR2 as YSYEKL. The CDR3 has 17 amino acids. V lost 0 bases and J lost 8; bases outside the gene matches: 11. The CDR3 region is CASSQEQTGGLRYEQFF. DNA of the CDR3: TGCGCCAGCAGCCAAGAGCAGACAGGGGGGCTTAGGTATGAGCAGTTCTTC.

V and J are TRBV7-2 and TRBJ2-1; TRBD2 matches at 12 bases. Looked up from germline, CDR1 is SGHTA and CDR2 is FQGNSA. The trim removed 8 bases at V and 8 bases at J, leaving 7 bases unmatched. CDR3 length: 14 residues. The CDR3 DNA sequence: TGTGCCAGCCGACTAGCGGGGGTTCACGATGAGCAGTTCTTC. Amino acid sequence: CASRLAGVHDEQFF.

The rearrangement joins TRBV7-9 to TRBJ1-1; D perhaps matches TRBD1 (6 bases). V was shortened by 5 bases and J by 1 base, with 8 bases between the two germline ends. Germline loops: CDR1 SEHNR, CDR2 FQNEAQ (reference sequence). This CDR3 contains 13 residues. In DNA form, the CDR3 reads TGTGCCAGCAGCCGGGGACAGAACACTGAAGCTTTCTTT. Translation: CASSRGQNTEAFF.

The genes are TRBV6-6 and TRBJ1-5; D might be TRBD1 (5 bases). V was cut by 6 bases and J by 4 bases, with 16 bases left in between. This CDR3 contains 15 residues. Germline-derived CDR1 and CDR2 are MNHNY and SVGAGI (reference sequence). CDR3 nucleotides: TGTGCCAGCAGCCCAACCGGGACTTCGAATCAGCCCCAGCATTTT. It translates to CASSPTGTSNQPQHF.

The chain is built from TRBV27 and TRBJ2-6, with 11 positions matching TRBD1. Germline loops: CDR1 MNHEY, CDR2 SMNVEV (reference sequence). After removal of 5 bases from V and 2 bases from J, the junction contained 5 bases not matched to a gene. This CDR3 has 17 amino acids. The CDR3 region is CASSGGQGVAGANVLTF. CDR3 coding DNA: TGTGCCAGCAGTGGGGGACAGGGGGTCGCTGGGGCCAACGTCCTGACTTTC.

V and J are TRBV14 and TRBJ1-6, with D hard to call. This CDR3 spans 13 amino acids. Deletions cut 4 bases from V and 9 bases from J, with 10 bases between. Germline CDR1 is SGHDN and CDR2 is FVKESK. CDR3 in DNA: TGTGCCAGCAGCCCCGGACCTTCTTCACCCCTCCACTTT. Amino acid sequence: CASSPGPSSPLHF.

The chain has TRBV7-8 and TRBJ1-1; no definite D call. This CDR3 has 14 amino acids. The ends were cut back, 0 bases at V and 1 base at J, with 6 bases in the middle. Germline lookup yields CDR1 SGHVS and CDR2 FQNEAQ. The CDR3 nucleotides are TGTGCCAGCAGCTTAGCGGAGGGGAACACTGAAGCTTTCTTT. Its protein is CASSLAEGNTEAFF.

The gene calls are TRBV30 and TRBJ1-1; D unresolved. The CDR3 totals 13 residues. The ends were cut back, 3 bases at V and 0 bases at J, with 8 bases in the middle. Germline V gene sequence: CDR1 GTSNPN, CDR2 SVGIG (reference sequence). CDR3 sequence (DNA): TGTGCCTGGAGGGGCAGAATGAACACTGAAGCTTTCTTT. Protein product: CAWRGRMNTEAFF.

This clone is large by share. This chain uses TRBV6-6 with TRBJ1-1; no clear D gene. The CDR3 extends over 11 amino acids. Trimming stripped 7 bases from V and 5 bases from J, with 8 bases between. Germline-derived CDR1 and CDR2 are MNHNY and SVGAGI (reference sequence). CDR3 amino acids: CASTRLTEAFF. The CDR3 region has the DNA TGTGCCAGCACCAGACTTACTGAAGCTTTCTTT.

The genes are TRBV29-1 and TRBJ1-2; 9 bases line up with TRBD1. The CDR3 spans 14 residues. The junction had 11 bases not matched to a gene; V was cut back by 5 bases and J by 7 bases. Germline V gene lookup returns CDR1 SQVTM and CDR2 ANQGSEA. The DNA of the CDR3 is TGCAGCGTTTATTTACAGGGGGCATCTGGTGGCTACACCTTC. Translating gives CSVYLQGASGGYTF.

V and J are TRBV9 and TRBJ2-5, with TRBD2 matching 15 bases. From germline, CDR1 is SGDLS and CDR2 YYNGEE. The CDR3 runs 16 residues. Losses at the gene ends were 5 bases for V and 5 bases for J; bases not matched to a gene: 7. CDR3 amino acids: CASSPGTSGGTETQYF. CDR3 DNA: TGTGCCAGCAGTCCCGGGACTAGCGGGGGGACGGAGACCCAGTACTTC.

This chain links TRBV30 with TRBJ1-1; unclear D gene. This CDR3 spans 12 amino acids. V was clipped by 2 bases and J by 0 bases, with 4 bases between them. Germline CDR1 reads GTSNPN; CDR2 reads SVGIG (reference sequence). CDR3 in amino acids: CAWSPMNTEAFF. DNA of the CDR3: TGTGCCTGGAGTCCCATGAACACTGAAGCTTTCTTT.

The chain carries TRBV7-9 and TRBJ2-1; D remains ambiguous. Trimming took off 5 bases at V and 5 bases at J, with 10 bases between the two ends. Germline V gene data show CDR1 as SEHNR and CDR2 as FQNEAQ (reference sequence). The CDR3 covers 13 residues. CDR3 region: CASSPTDNNEQFF. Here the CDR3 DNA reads TGTGCCAGCAGCCCAACAGATAACAATGAGCAGTTCTTC.

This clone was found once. CDR3 in amino acids: CASSSGVASGGELFF. CDR3 bases: TGCGCCAGCAGCTCGGGGGTAGCGAGCGGCGGGGAGCTGTTTTTT. The V and J genes are TRBV5-1 and TRBJ2-2; a weak D match, TRBD2 (6 bases). V was pared by 3 bases and J by 7 bases, with 16 bases between. Germline V gene lookup returns CDR1 SGHRS and CDR2 YFSETQ. CDR3 length: 15 residues. The full variable domain, its missing parts supplied by reference TRBV5-1 and TRBJ2-2, is KAGVTQTPRYLIKTRGQQVTLSCSPISGHRSVSWYQQTPGQGLQFLFEYFSETQRNKGNFPGRFSGRQFSNSRSEMNVSTLELGDSALYLCASSSGVASGGELFFGEGSRLTVL.

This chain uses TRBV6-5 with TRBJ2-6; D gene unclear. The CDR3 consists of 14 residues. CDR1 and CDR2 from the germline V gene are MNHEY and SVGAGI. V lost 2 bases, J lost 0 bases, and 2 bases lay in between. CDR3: CASSYHSGANVLTF. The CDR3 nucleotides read TGTGCCAGCAGTTACCACTCTGGGGCCAACGTCCTGACTTTC.

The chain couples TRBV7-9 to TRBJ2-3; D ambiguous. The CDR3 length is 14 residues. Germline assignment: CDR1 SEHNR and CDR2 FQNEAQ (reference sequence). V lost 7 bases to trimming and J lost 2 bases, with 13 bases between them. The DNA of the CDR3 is TGTGCCAGCACCCCTTGGCGCAACACAGATACGCAGTATTTT. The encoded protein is CASTPWRNTDTQYF.

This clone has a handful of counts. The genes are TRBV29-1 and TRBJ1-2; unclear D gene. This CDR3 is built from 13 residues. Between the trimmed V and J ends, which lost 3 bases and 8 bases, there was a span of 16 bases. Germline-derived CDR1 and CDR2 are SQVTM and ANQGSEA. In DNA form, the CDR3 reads TGCAGCGTTGAGGACCTTGATCCTAAGGGCTACACCTTC. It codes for CSVEDLDPKGYTF.

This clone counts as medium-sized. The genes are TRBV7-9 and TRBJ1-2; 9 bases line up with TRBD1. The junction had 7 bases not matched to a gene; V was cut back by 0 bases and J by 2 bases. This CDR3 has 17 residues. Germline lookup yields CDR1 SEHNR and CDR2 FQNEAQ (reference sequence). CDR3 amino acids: CASSLAGQGHGNYGYTF. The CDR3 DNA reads TGTGCCAGCAGCTTAGCGGGACAGGGTCACGGGAACTATGGCTACACCTTC. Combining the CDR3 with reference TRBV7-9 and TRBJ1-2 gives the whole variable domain DTGVSQNPRHKITKRGQNVTFRCDPISEHNRLYWYRQTLGQGPEFLTYFQNEAQLEKSRLLSDRFSAERPKGSFSTLEIQRTEQGDSAMYLCASSLAGQGHGNYGYTFGSGTRLTVV.

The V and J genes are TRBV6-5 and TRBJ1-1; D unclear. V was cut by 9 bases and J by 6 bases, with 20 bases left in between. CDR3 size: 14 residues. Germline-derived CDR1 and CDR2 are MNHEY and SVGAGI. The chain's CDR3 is CASSRPFGEAEAFF. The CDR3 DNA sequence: TGTGCCAGTTCCAGGCCCTTCGGAGAAGCTGAAGCTTTCTTT.

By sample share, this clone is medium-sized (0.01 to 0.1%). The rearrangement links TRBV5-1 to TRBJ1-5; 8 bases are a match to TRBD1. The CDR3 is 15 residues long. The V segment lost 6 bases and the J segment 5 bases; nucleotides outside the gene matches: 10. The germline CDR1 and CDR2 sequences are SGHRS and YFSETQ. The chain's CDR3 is CASTLDGQGHQPQHF. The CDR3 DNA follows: TGCGCCAGCACCCTAGACGGACAGGGACATCAGCCCCAGCATTTT.

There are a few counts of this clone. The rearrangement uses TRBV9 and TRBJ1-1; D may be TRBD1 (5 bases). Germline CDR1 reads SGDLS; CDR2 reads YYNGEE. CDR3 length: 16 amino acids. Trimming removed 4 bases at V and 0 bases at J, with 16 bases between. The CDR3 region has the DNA TGTGCCAGCAGCACCTCCCCGTCGGACATGAACACTGAAGCTTTCTTT. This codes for CASSTSPSDMNTEAFF.